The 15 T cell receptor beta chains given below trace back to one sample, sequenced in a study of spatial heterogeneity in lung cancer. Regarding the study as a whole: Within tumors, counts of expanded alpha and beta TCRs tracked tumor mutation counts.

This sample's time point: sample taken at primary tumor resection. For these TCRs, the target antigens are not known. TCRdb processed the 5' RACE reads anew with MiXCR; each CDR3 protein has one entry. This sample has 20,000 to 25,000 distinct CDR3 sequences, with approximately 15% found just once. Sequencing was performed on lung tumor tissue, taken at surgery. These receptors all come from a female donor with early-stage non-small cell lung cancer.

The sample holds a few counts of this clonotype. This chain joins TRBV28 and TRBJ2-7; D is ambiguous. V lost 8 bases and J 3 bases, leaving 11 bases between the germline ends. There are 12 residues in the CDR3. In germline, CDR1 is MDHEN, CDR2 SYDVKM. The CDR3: CASGRDFYEQYF. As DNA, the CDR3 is TGTGCCAGCGGAAGGGATTTCTACGAGCAGTACTTC.

CDR3 bases: TGCAGTGCTAGTCCCGGGATCTACAATGAGCAGTTCTTC. The encoded protein is CSASPGIYNEQFF. The genes are TRBV20-1 and TRBJ2-1; tentatively, D is TRBD2 (5 bases). Germline lookup yields CDR1 DFQATT and CDR2 SNEGSKA (reference sequence). Between the trimmed V and J ends, which lost 3 bases and 3 bases, there was a span of 9 bases. The CDR3 runs to 13 residues.

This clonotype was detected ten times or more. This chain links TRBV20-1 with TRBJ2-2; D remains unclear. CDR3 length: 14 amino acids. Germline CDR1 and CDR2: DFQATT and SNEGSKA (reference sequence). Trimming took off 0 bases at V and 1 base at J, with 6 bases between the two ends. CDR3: CSARDHGNTGELFF. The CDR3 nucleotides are TGCAGTGCTAGAGACCACGGGAACACCGGGGAGCTGTTTTTT.

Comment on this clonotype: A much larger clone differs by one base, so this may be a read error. The CDR3 nucleotides are TGTGCCAGCAGCTCGGGACTAGCGGGAGGGAATGAGAAGTTCTTC. Its translation is CASSSGLAGGNEKFF. The chain uses TRBV5-5 and TRBJ2-1; TRBD2 matches at 16 bases. The CDR3 extends over 15 amino acids. Germline values: CDR1 SGHKS, CDR2 YYEKEE (reference sequence).

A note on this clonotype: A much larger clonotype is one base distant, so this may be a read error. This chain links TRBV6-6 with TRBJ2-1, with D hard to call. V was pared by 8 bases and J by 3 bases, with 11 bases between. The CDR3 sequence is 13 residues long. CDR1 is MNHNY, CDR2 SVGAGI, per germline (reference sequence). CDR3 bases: TGTGCCAGCGCACTATTCCACTACAATGAGCAGTTCTTC. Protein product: CASALFHYNEQFF.

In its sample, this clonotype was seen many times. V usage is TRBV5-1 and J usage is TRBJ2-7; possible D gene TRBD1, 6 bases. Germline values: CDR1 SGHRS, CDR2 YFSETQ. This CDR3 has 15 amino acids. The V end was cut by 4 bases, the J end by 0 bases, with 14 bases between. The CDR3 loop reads CASSIRDTHSYEQYF. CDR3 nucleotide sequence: TGCGCCAGCAGCATACGGGACACACACTCCTACGAGCAGTACTTC.

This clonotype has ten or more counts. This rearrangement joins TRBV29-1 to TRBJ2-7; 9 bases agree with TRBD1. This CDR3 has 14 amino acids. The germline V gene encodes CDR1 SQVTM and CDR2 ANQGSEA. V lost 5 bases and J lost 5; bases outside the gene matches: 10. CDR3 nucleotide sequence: TGCAGCGTTATACCGGGACAGGGAGGCGACGAGCAGTACTTC. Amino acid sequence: CSVIPGQGGDEQYF.

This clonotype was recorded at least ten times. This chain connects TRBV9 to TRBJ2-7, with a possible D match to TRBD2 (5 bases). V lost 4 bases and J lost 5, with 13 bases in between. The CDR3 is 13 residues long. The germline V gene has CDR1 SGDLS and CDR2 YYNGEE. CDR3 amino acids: CASSLRAEDEQYF. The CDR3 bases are TGTGCCAGCAGCCTACGGGCGGAGGACGAGCAGTACTTC.

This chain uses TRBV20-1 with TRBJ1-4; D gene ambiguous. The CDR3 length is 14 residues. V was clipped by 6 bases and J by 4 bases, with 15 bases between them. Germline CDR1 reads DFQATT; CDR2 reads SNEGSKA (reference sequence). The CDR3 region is CSAGPPGFNEKLFF. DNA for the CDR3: TGCAGTGCGGGCCCCCCGGGTTTTAATGAAAAACTGTTTTTT.

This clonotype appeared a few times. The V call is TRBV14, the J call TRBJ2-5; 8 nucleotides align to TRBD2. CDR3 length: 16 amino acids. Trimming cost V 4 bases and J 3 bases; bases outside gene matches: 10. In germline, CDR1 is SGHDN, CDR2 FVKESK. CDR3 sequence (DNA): TGTGCCAGCAGCCCCCGAGTGAGCGGGGGCGAAGAGACCCAGTACTTC. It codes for CASSPRVSGGEETQYF.

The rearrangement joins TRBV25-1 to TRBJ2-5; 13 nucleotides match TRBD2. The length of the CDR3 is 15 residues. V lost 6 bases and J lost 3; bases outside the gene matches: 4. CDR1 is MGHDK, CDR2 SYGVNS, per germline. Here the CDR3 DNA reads TGTGCCAGCAGCTTAGGACTAGCGGGAGAAGAGACCCAGTACTTC. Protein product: CASSLGLAGEETQYF. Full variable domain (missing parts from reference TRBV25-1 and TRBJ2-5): EADIYQTPRYLVIGTGKKITLECSQTMGHDKMYWYQQDPGMELHLIHYSYGVNSTEKGDLSSESTVSRIRTEHFPLTLESARPSHTSQYLCASSLGLAGEETQYFGPGTRLLVL.

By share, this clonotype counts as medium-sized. In DNA, the CDR3 is TGTGCCAGCAAGGGTAGCGGGAGGGCCCTTGGGTCCACAGATACGCAGTATTTT. This translates into CASKGSGRALGSTDTQYF. The rearrangement links TRBV6-1 to TRBJ2-3; TRBD2 agrees at 11 bases. V was clipped by 7 bases and J by 2 bases; unmatched bases: 14. The CDR3 has 18 residues. Per the germline V gene, CDR1 is MNHNS and CDR2 is SASEGT.

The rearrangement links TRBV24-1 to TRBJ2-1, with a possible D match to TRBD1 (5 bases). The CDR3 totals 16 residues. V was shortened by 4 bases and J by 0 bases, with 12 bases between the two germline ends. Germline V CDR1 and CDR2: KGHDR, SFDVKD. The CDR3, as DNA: TGTGCCACCAGTGAGAGACAGATACGCTCCTACAATGAGCAGTTCTTC. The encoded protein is CATSERQIRSYNEQFF.

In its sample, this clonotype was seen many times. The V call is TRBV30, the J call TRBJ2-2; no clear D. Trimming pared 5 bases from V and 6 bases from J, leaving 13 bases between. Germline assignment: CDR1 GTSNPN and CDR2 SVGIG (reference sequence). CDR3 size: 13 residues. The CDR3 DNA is TGTGCCTGGGAACTTAGACGGGCCGGGGAGCTGTTTTTT. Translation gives CAWELRRAGELFF. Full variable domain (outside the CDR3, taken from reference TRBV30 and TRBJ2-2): SQTIHQWPATLVQPVGSPLSLECTVEGTSNPNLYWYRQAAGRGLQLLFYSVGIGQISSEVPQNLSASRPQDRQFILSSKKLLLSDSGFYLCAWELRRAGELFFGEGSRLTVL.

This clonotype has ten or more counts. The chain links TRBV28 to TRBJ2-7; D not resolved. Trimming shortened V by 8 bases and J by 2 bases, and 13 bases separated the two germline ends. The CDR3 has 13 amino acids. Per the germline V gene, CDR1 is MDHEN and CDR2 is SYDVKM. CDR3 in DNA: TGTGCCAGCTCGGACCGATTTGCCTACGAGCAGTACTTC. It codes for CASSDRFAYEQYF.